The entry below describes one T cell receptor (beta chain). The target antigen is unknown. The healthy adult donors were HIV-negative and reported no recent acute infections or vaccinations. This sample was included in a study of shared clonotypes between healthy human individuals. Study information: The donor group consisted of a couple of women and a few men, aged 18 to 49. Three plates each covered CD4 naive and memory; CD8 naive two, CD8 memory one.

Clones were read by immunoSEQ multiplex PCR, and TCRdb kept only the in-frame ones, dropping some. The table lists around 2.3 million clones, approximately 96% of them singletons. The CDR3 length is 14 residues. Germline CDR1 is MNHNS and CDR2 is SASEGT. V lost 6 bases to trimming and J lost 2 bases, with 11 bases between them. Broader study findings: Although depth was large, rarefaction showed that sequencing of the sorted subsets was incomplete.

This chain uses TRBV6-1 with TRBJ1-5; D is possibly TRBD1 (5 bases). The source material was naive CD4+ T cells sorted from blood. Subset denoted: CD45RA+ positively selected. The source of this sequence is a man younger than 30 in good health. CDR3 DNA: TGTGCCAGCAGCTCCCGGGGGGGCAATCAGCCCCAGCATTTT. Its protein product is CASSSRGGNQPQHF.